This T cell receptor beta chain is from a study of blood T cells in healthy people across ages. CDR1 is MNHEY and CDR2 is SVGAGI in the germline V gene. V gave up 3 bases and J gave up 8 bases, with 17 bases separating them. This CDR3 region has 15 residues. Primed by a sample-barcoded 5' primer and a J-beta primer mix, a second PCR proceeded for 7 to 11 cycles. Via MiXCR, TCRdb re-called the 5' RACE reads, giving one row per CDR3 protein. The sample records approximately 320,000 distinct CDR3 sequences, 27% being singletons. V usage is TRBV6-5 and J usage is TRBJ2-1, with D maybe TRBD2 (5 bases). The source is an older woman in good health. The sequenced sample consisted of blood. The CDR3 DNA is TGTGCCAGCAGTTATGGGTGGGAGAAGGTAGATGAGCAGTTCTTC. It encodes CASSYGWEKVDEQFF.